The 20 T cell receptor beta chains below all came from one sample that was sequenced in a study of T cells after yellow fever vaccination (dated by TCRdb to between 2018 and 2020). The method was 5' RACE. TCRdb names Illumina NovaSeq 6000 as the instrument used. TCRdb reworked the public reads: Q25 trimming with fastp, MiXCR clone assembly, productive beta chains retained. Each CDR3 protein appears once, grouped with its most common genes and DNA. Within this sample are around 300,000 distinct CDR3 sequences, with about 4.5% of them counted one time only. Together, the top ten hold roughly a fifth of the sample. What the treatment or condition label conveys for this sample: live attenuated yellow fever vaccine strain. Source: PBMCs, taken 15 days after the yellow fever booster vaccination. These receptors all come from a man aged 18 to 29 who received the YFV17D yellow fever vaccine.

This clonotype was found many times. The chain employs TRBV5-1 and TRBJ2-1, with 8 positions matching TRBD1. Looked up from germline, CDR1 is SGHRS and CDR2 is YFSETQ. Germline trimming cut 0 bases from V and 12 bases from J; bases unmatched to any gene: 8. The CDR3 has 14 amino acids. For the CDR3, the DNA is TGCGCCAGCAGCTTGGATCCAGGGGGCCGTATGCAGTTCTTC. It codes for CASSLDPGGRMQFF.

The chain recombines TRBV6-5 with TRBJ1-6; no clear D gene. CDR3 length equals 16 residues. Germline V gene sequence: CDR1 MNHEY, CDR2 SVGAGI. V lost 4 bases and J lost 0, with 10 bases in between. Here the CDR3 DNA reads TGTGCCAGCAGTTTTACAGCCAACTCCTATAATTCACCCCTCCACTTT. Protein sequence: CASSFTANSYNSPLHF.

In its sample, this clonotype was seen many times. The chain carries TRBV6-6 and TRBJ2-5; D tentatively reads TRBD1 or TRBD2 (5 bases each). Between the trimmed V and J ends, which lost 6 bases and 5 bases, there was a span of 16 bases. This CDR3 has 14 residues. CDR1 and CDR2 (germline): MNHNY, SVGAGI (reference sequence). The DNA of the CDR3 is TGTGCCAGCAGCGGGACCCTACAAAAGGAGACCCAGTACTTC. As protein: CASSGTLQKETQYF.

This clonotype showed up many times. The gene calls are TRBV25-1 and TRBJ2-7; perhaps TRBD2 as D (7 bases). Between the trimmed V and J ends, which lost 6 bases and 6 bases, there was a span of 15 bases. CDR3 size: 13 residues. Germline CDR1 MGHDK, CDR2 SYGVNS. CDR3 in DNA: TGTGCCAGCAGCCGGACGGGGGGCCGCGAGCAGTACTTC. Its translation is CASSRTGGREQYF.

The chain couples TRBV6-2 or TRBV6-3 to TRBJ1-2; D remains ambiguous. The ends were cut back, 0 bases at V and 8 bases at J, with 10 bases in the middle. Germline lookup yields CDR1 MNHEY and CDR2 SVGEGT. The CDR3 spans 13 residues. The CDR3 DNA sequence: TGTGCCAGCAGTTACTCGACTGTTGGGGGCTACACCTTC. Its protein is CASSYSTVGGYTF.

This clonotype was counted at least ten times. The chain joins TRBV6-5 to TRBJ1-2, with TRBD1 matching 8 bases. V gave up 0 bases and J gave up 8 bases; unmatched junction bases: 11. The CDR3 runs 16 residues. Germline values: CDR1 MNHEY, CDR2 SVGAGI. CDR3 nucleotides: TGTGCCAGCAGTTACTCCTGGACAGGGAGAATAGGCGGCTACACCTTC. Residues: CASSYSWTGRIGGYTF.

V and J are TRBV7-9 and TRBJ1-1; D is perhaps TRBD1 (6 bases). This CDR3 has 14 residues. The V end lost 8 bases, the J end lost 4 bases, and 17 bases lay between the germline ends. From germline, CDR1 is SEHNR and CDR2 FQNEAQ (reference sequence). The CDR3 nucleotides read TGTGCCAGCGGGGGGCCGGGGGCCGTCACTGAAGCTTTCTTT. Translated, it gives CASGGPGAVTEAFF.

This clonotype was picked up a small number of times. V and J are TRBV27 and TRBJ2-3, with D tentatively TRBD1 or TRBD2 (5 bases each). V was shortened by 5 bases and J by 2 bases, with 17 bases between the two germline ends. CDR3 size: 16 residues. CDR1 MNHEY and CDR2 SMNVEV come from the germline V gene (reference sequence). The CDR3, as DNA: TGTGCCAGCAGTCCCCAGGTGGGGCGGGTCACAGATACGCAGTATTTT. It specifies CASSPQVGRVTDTQYF.

V gene TRBV7-9 combines with J gene TRBJ2-2, with TRBD1 matching over 11 bases. CDR1 SEHNR and CDR2 FQNEAQ come from the germline V gene (reference sequence). The ends lost 7 bases at V and 3 bases at J; junction bases unmatched: 10. This CDR3 is 17 amino acids long. Written as DNA, the CDR3 is TGTGCCAGCACCTTCGTCCCGGGACAGGGGGACACCGGGGAGCTGTTTTTT. Translated: CASTFVPGQGDTGELFF.

This chain connects TRBV2 to TRBJ1-5; maybe TRBD1 (6 bases). Trimming shortened V by 8 bases and J by 7 bases, and 12 bases separated the two germline ends. The CDR3 loop spans 12 amino acids. From germline, CDR1 is SNHLY and CDR2 FYNNEI. The CDR3 region is CASGTGSQPQHF. The CDR3 coding sequence is TGTGCCAGCGGAACAGGGTCCCAGCCCCAGCATTTT.

There are many counts of this clonotype. The J gene is TRBJ2-6, the V gene TRBV12-3 or TRBV12-4, with no clear D. V was shortened by 3 bases and J by 5 bases, with 8 bases between the two germline ends. CDR3 size: 14 residues. The DNA for the CDR3 is TGTGCCAGCAGTTTTGGAGTTAGGGCCAACGTCCTGACTTTC. Translated, it gives CASSFGVRANVLTF.

This clonotype was observed at least ten times. The rearrangement uses TRBV20-1 and TRBJ1-6; D is ambiguous. Trimming took off 3 bases at V and 1 base at J, with 10 bases between the two ends. Germline V gene lookup returns CDR1 DFQATT and CDR2 SNEGSKA (reference sequence). The CDR3 covers 15 residues. The chain's CDR3 is CSARASASYNSPLHF. The CDR3 DNA reads as TGCAGTGCTAGGGCGTCGGCTTCCTATAATTCACCCCTCCACTTT.

This clonotype was observed many times. At one of its ends the junction is not consistent with the germline gene, which may arise from a read error. The chain uses TRBV20-1 and TRBJ2-1; 12 bases fit TRBD1. Looked up from germline, CDR1 is DFQATT and CDR2 is SNEGSKA (reference sequence). The CDR3 has 14 residues. The CDR3 protein is CSASPGQGAKEQFF. The CDR3 DNA reads TGTAGTGCTTCTCCGGGACAGGGGGCTAAAGAGCAGTTCTTC.

In this sample, this clonotype turned up a few times. The J gene is TRBJ1-1, the V gene TRBV7-2; the D gene is possibly TRBD1 (6 bases). With 5 bases removed from V and 3 bases from J, the gap between germline ends came to 13 bases. CDR1 SGHTA and CDR2 FQGNSA come from the germline V gene. This CDR3 is built from 14 residues. In DNA form, the CDR3 reads TGTGCCAGCAGCATAGGGGGGGGCCACACTGAAGCTTTCTTT. It yields the protein CASSIGGGHTEAFF.

The genes are TRBV5-4 and TRBJ1-2, with D possibly TRBD1 on 6 matching bases. Trimming took 4 bases from V and 10 from J, leaving 17 bases between them. Germline lookup yields CDR1 SGHNT and CDR2 YYREEE (reference sequence). The CDR3 runs to 13 residues. CDR3: CASSGLQTGLYTF. The CDR3 DNA reads TGTGCCAGCAGCGGACTTCAGACAGGCCTCTACACCTTC.

This clonotype was observed many times. The rearrangement uses TRBV7-9 and TRBJ1-2; no clear D. The CDR3 consists of 12 residues. CDR1 SEHNR and CDR2 FQNEAQ come from the germline V gene (reference sequence). Trimming stripped 1 base from V and 8 bases from J, with 8 bases between. CDR3 coding DNA: TGTGCCAGCAGCTTAGAGGCCACGGGCTACACCTTC. This encodes CASSLEATGYTF.

This clonotype was detected many times. V gene TRBV7-2 combines with J gene TRBJ2-3, with 10 positions matching TRBD2. Losses at the gene ends were 5 bases for V and 6 bases for J; bases not matched to a gene: 11. The V gene's germline CDR1 is SGHTA and CDR2 FQGNSA. The CDR3 has 16 amino acids. The CDR3 DNA reads TGTGCCAGCAGCCTCGCTAGCGGGGGAGGCCTGGATACGCAGTATTTT. Protein product: CASSLASGGGLDTQYF.

This clonotype was picked up a small number of times. CDR3: CASSQPGREKLFF. The CDR3 region has the DNA TGCGCCAGCAGCCAGCCGGGCAGGGAAAAACTGTTTTTT. The V and J genes are TRBV4-1 and TRBJ1-4; D is unresolved. V lost 3 bases, J lost 8 bases, and 10 bases lay in between. Germline CDR1 reads MGHRA; CDR2 reads YSYEKL. This CDR3 is built from 13 residues.

V gene TRBV28 combines with J gene TRBJ1-1; TRBD1 matches at 9 bases. The trim removed 10 bases at V and 0 bases at J, leaving 9 bases unmatched. The germline V gene encodes CDR1 MDHEN and CDR2 SYDVKM. This CDR3 comprises 15 residues. The CDR3: CATRYRQGVNTEAFF. Written as DNA, the CDR3 is TGTGCCACCCGATACCGACAGGGGGTGAACACTGAAGCTTTCTTT.

The chain's CDR3 is CASGFTGLNEQFF. The CDR3 bases are TGCGCCAGCGGCTTCACGGGCCTCAATGAGCAGTTCTTC. The J gene is TRBJ2-1, the V gene TRBV4-1; D remains unclear. Trimming shortened V by 8 bases and J by 6 bases, and 14 bases separated the two germline ends. This CDR3 is 13 amino acids long. Germline V gene data show CDR1 as MGHRA and CDR2 as YSYEKL.